This T cell receptor (beta chain) was observed in a study of shared clonotypes between healthy human individuals. Study-wide findings and caveats: Approximately 5% of naive CD4 clonotypes were shared across a few donors.

Everyone who donated was a Caucasian adult who lived in Nashville, Tennessee. Germline lookup yields CDR1 MDHEN and CDR2 SYDVKM. The CDR3 is 15 residues long. J gave up 4 bases and V 5 bases, and 6 bases lay outside the gene matches. The method was immunoSEQ multiplex PCR; TCRdb's version includes in-frame clones alone and lacks a portion of them. The profile shows about 2.4 million clones, 93% of them singletons. Remarks on this clone: What it binds is unknown.

This TCR came from a man aged 18 to 30 in good health. Some clones in this sample may be carry-over from other donors' samples. The sequenced sample was naive CD4+ T cells from PBMCs. Specified subset: CD45RA+ positively selected. The chain is built from TRBV28 and TRBJ2-5, with 11 bases aligning to TRBD2. The CDR3 coding sequence is TGTGCCAGCAGTATGCTAGCGGGAGGTGCAGAGACCCAGTACTTC. As protein: CASSMLAGGAETQYF.